The sequence of this T cell receptor beta chain was determined in a study of shared clonotypes between healthy human individuals. The CDR3 consists of 16 residues. Per the germline V gene, CDR1 is ENHRY and CDR2 is SYGVKD. Broader study findings: Specimens sampled were limited to blood, with tissue repertoires likely differing. A generally larger estimated richness was seen in naive subsets than in memory subsets.

Sequencing was performed with immunoSEQ multiplex PCR; in TCRdb, only in-frame clones are kept and a portion is missing. The data show about 2.5 million clones, under 95% seen once. Remarks on this clone: Its antigen is unknown. Mismatch with germline at one junction end may stem from a read error.

This clonotype was sampled from a man aged 18 to 29 in good health. Some clones in this sample may be carry-over from other donors' samples. The material sequenced was naive CD4+ T cells from PBMCs. Sample subset: CD45RA+ positively selected. The V call is TRBV10-3, the J call TRBJ1-2, with 7 positions matching TRBD1. The CDR3 region is CASSEQVVKGAGGYTF. The CDR3 coding sequence is TGTGCCAGCAGTGAACAGGTGGTCAAGGGGGCGGGTGGCTACACCTTC.